A selection of T cell receptor beta chains follows, all from one sample in a study of regulatory T cells in long-lasting Graves disease. TCRdb reprocessed the multiplex PCR reads with MiXCR, giving one entry per CDR3 protein. The sample contains about 540,000 distinct CDR3 sequences, about 13% of which appear only once. These data also formed part of another study, on T cells in Graves' hyperthyroidism and ophthalmopathy.

The material was peripheral blood mononuclear cells (PBMCs), obtained at new diagnosis, from a patient treated with antithyroid drugs. Every receptor here comes from a man aged 25-45 years with Graves disease. CDR3s include the opening cysteine and the closing phenylalanine or tryptophan. A D gene is named only where the DNA matches it firmly. Size values are once, few and many counts, or a class for expanded clones, and some rows have none.

clone size,V gene,D gene,J gene,CDR3 protein,CDR3 DNA
many,TRBV5-1,.,TRBJ1-2,CASSVTVNYGYTF,TGCGCCAGCAGCGTGACAGTCAACTATGGCTACACCTTC
many,TRBV7-9,.,TRBJ2-3,CASSSSDSVVPDTQYF,TGTGCCAGCAGCTCCTCGGACTCCGTTGTCCCAGATACGCAGTATTTT
few,TRBV10-3,.,TRBJ2-7,CAISGREDSYEQYF,TGTGCCATCAGTGGCCGGGAAGACAGTTACGAGCAGTACTTC
many,TRBV5-5,TRBD1,TRBJ1-3,CASSLVGQLHSGNTIYF,TGTGCCAGCAGCTTGGTGGGACAGCTACACTCTGGAAACACCATATATTTT
few,TRBV15,TRBD1,TRBJ1-6,CATSREGTGDSPLHF,TGTGCCACCAGCAGAGAGGGGACAGGGGATTCACCCCTCCACTTT
many,TRBV11-2,TRBD1,TRBJ2-3,CASSPRQGASTDTQYF,TGTGCCAGCAGCCCCCGACAGGGGGCCAGCACAGATACGCAGTATTTT
many,TRBV10-3,.,TRBJ2-7,CAISETVRSYEQYF,TGTGCCATCAGTGAGACAGTACGCTCCTACGAGCAGTACTTC
many,TRBV30,TRBD2,TRBJ2-1,CAWRPGLAGGGIHNEQFF,TGTGCCTGGCGACCGGGACTAGCGGGAGGGGGTATCCACAATGAGCAGTTCTTC
.,TRBV12-3/TRBV12-4,TRBD1,TRBJ2-5,CASSWGQQEETQYF,TGTGCCAGCAGTTGGGGACAGCAAGAAGAGACCCAGTACTTC
many,TRBV28,TRBD2,TRBJ2-7,CASSLPASGSYEQYF,TGTGCCAGCAGTTTACCTGCTAGCGGGAGCTACGAGCAGTACTTC
many,TRBV20-1,TRBD1,TRBJ1-2,CSASHLQGAYGYTF,TGCAGTGCTAGTCACCTTCAGGGGGCTTATGGCTACACCTTC
many,TRBV5-1,TRBD1,TRBJ2-4,CASSKTGVANIQYF,TGCGCCAGCAGCAAGACAGGGGTCGCAAACATTCAGTACTTC
many,TRBV20-1,TRBD2,TRBJ2-1,CSSRGGSSYNEQFF,TGCAGCTCCCGTGGCGGGAGCTCCTACAATGAGCAGTTCTTC
.,TRBV4-1,.,TRBJ2-1,CASSQDADGRLYNEQFF,TGCGCCAGCAGCCAAGATGCGGACGGGAGACTGTACAATGAGCAGTTCTTC
.,TRBV6-4,.,TRBJ2-1,CASSDTSVNEQFF,TGTGCCAGCAGTGATACTAGTGTTAATGAGCAGTTCTTC
.,TRBV19,.,TRBJ2-1,CASSLQGTIGEQFF,TGTGCCAGTAGTTTGCAGGGTACAATTGGTGAGCAGTTCTTC
many,TRBV3-1,.,TRBJ2-1,CASSQRTDEQFF,TGTGCCAGCAGCCAACGTACGGATGAGCAGTTCTTC
few,TRBV24-1,.,TRBJ2-1,CATSDSWELNNEQFF,TGTGCCACCAGTGATTCCTGGGAGCTCAACAATGAGCAGTTCTTC
.,TRBV20-1,TRBD1,TRBJ1-5,CSAKKSWDRGHQPQHF,TGCAGTGCTAAAAAATCGTGGGACAGGGGCCATCAGCCCCAGCATTTT
.,TRBV20-1,.,TRBJ2-7,CSATSTRGYEQYF,TGCAGTGCTACTTCGACTAGGGGCTACGAGCAGTACTTC
many,TRBV5-6,TRBD1,TRBJ1-5,CASSWSGQGLNQPQHF,TGTGCCAGCAGCTGGTCGGGACAGGGCCTAAATCAGCCCCAGCATTTT
.,TRBV29-1,.,TRBJ1-5,CSVDSGIGQPQHF,TGCAGCGTTGACTCTGGGATCGGACAGCCCCAGCATTTT
many,TRBV29-1,.,TRBJ2-6,CSVVGRGGSGANVLTF,TGCAGCGTTGTTGGGCGGGGCGGCTCTGGGGCCAACGTCCTGACTTTC
.,TRBV7-8,.,TRBJ2-5,CASSFRQIQETQYF,TGTGCCAGCAGCTTTAGACAGATTCAAGAGACCCAGTACTTC
many,TRBV20-1,TRBD2,TRBJ2-7,CSALNSGRGYYEQYF,TGCAGTGCTCTAAATAGCGGGAGAGGGTATTACGAGCAGTACTTC
many,TRBV5-4,TRBD2,TRBJ2-2,CASTWGGTNTGELFF,TGTGCCAGCACCTGGGGGGGGACGAACACCGGGGAGCTGTTTTTT
.,TRBV20-1,.,TRBJ2-7,CSADTGRGYEQYF,TGCAGTGCGGATACAGGACGGGGCTACGAGCAGTACTTC
many,TRBV20-1,TRBD2,TRBJ2-3,CSATSSGGLAGTDTQYF,TGCAGTGCTACTTCCTCGGGGGGACTAGCGGGCACAGATACGCAGTATTTT
.,TRBV7-8,TRBD2,TRBJ2-1,CASSLTLAGGLEQFF,TGTGCCAGCAGCTTAACCCTAGCGGGAGGCCTTGAGCAGTTCTTC
.,TRBV7-9,TRBD2,TRBJ2-5,CASGRSGTQEAQYF,TGTGCCAGCGGACGTAGCGGGACCCAAGAGGCCCAGTACTTC
.,TRBV6-1,TRBD1,TRBJ2-3,CASSTHSGTGATSTDTQYF,TGTGCCAGCAGTACACATTCCGGGACAGGGGCAACTAGCACAGATACGCAGTATTTT
many,TRBV19,.,TRBJ2-1,CASSIDLGSSYNEQFF,TGTGCCAGTAGTATAGATCTTGGGAGCTCCTACAATGAGCAGTTCTTC
few,TRBV6-2/TRBV6-3,.,TRBJ2-5,CASRPMGGNQETQYF,TGTGCCAGCAGACCAATGGGGGGCAACCAAGAGACCCAGTACTTC
.,TRBV28,TRBD2,TRBJ2-5,CASSSGLADFQETQYF,TGTGCCAGCAGTTCAGGACTAGCGGACTTCCAAGAGACCCAGTACTTC
.,TRBV5-1,.,TRBJ2-2,CASSLAYVQANTGELFF,TGCGCCAGCAGCTTGGCTTACGTACAAGCGAACACCGGGGAGCTGTTTTTT
.,TRBV27,.,TRBJ2-7,CASSLDGSAYEQYF,TGTGCCAGCAGTTTAGACGGATCGGCCTACGAGCAGTACTTC
many,TRBV20-1,.,TRBJ2-5,CSARDRVETQYF,TGCAGTGCTAGAGATCGGGTAGAGACCCAGTACTTC
many,TRBV2,TRBD2,TRBJ2-5,CASSEGIVAGAFSRFF,TGTGCCAGCAGTGAGGGCATAGTAGCGGGAGCTTTTTCGCGTTTCTTC
many,TRBV5-6,TRBD2,TRBJ2-7,CASSLGTSRYEQYF,TGTGCCAGCAGCTTGGGGACTAGCCGCTACGAGCAGTACTTC
few,TRBV29-1,TRBD1,TRBJ2-7,CSVDRGTNEQYF,TGCAGCGTGGACAGGGGGACCAACGAGCAGTACTTC
.,TRBV6-1,.,TRBJ1-5,CASRGGTVSNQPQHF,TGTGCCAGCAGGGGGGGCACGGTTAGCAATCAGCCCCAGCATTTT
many,TRBV27,.,TRBJ2-3,CASSPRGTGNTDTQYF,TGTGCCAGCAGCCCACGAGGAACGGGGAACACAGATACGCAGTATTTT